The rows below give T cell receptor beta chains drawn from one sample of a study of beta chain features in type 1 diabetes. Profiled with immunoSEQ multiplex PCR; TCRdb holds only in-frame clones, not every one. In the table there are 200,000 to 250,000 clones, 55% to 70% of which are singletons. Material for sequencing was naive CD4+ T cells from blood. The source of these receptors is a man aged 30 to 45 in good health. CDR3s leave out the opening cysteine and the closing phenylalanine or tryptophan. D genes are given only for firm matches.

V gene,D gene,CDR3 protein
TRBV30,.,AWALAKETQY
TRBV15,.,ATSPGGANQPQH
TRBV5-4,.,ASSLGGDTQY
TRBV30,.,AWSLPGPKF
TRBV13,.,ASSLARENQETQY
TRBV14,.,ASSAVIRTGELF
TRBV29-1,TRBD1,SVRLHRGEAF
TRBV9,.,ASSGYTDTQY
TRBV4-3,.,ASSQDPLVSSYNEQF
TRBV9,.,ASSVEVTGELF
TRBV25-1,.,ASRGASNYGYT
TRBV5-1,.,ASKQGSPNTGELF
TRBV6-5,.,ASSRTNEKLF
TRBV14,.,ASSQAGTGQY
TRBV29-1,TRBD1,SVVGDRGTDTQY
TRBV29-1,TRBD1,SVERDRGRDTQY
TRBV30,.,AWSVRRAYTEAF
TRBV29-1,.,SVGGRLQETQY
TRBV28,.,ASSLWKSYEQY
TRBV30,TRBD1,AWRWDSYTGELF
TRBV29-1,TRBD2,SVEDFRLAGSNEQF
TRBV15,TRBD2,ATSRRLANTDTQY
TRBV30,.,AWRRAASEAF
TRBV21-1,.,ASTRDTQY
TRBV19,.,ASRTTGAAGNTIY
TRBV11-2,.,ASSFRDTSYEQY
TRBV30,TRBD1,AWSLRGLNTGELF
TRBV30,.,AWSVLALNTEAF
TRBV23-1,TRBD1,ASSHSGQGDYWALH
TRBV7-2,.,ASSSHYEQY
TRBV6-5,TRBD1,ASSRGDRGADTQY
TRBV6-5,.,ASSYSMGETQY
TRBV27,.,ASSPVNGGANVLT
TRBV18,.,ASSGQTQY
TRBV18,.,ASSPQQGTGANVLT
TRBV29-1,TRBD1,SVGTGGNEQY
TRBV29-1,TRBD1,SAYDRVETQY
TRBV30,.,AWTADTDQPQH
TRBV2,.,ASSERGRETQY
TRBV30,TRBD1,AWSGTGLYGYT
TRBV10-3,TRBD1,AISSPGQTYEQY
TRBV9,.,ASTDTQY
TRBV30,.,AWSSTNEKLF
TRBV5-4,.,ASSLSQRHQETQY
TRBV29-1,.,SVLARGWNTDTQY
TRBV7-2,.,ASSLDWTDAV
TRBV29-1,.,SVEGWGLGETQY
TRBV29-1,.,SVVRGDEQF
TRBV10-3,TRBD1,AISEGQGALEAF
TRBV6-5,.,ASSGRNPGPNEQF
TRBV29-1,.,TITGRGEMNTEAF
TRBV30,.,AWSVIWDPLYGYT
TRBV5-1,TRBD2,ASSLGLAGDNEQF
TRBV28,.,ASRRDITDTQY